A single sample gave rise to the 22 T cell receptor beta chains below, sequenced in a study of CD8+CD57+ T cells in acquired aplastic anemia (dated by TCRdb to between 2018 and 2020). The run used an Illumina HiSeq 2000. Genomic DNA was used as template for profiling of TCR beta VDJ combinations and CDR3 sequences. The raw public reads went through TCRdb reprocessing: fastp at Q25, MiXCR clone calling, in-frame beta chains kept. Identical CDR3 proteins give one entry, which carries the most common genes and DNA. The sample table shows 270,000 or so distinct CDR3 sequences, and approximately 80% are seen once. The ten biggest clones cover about two fifths of the sample. Expansion of CD8+CD57+ cells had been shown by flow cytometry in the patients chosen for sequencing. Material for sequencing was sorted CD4+, CD8+, or CD8+CD57+ T cells (not recorded which) from PBMCs. The receptors here all came from a human donor with aplastic anemia.

The J gene is TRBJ1-5, the V gene TRBV7-9; 8 bases fit TRBD1. The length of the CDR3 is 14 residues. V lost 9 bases to trimming and J lost 4 bases; unmatched junction nucleotides: 8. Germline-derived CDR1 and CDR2 are SEHNR and FQNEAQ (reference sequence). The CDR3 reads CASAGTGGNQPQHF. Written as DNA, the CDR3 is TGTGCCAGTGCCGGGACAGGAGGAAATCAGCCCCAGCATTTT.

About this clonotype: Given the absence of the conserved phenylalanine or tryptophan at the CDR3 end, a read error is likely. The DNA is left out, because the CDR3 cannot be placed on it with certainty; the CDR3 is given as TCRdb lists it. The chain employs TRBV2 and TRBJ1-5. Termini included, the CDR3 measures 16 amino acids. Germline CDR1 SNHLY, CDR2 FYNNEI. CDR3 residues: CASSEAYSNHHQHFGD.

As concerns this clonotype: The junction differs from germline at one of its ends, possibly a read error. The chain uses TRBV7-8 and TRBJ2-1, with 10 positions matching TRBD2. Germline assignment: CDR1 SGHVS and CDR2 FQNEAQ. The CDR3 contains 14 residues. CDR3 protein: CASSLAGGHNTQFF. The CDR3 DNA sequence: TGTGCCAGCAGTTTAGCGGGAGGCCACAATACGCAGTTTTTC.

Turning to this clonotype: One junction end does not reproduce the germline sequence, and a read error may be involved. J is TRBJ2-3 and V is TRBV7-9; 7 bases map to TRBD1. Looked up from germline, CDR1 is SEHNR and CDR2 is FQNEAQ (reference sequence). The CDR3 runs 14 residues. DNA for the CDR3: TGTGCCAGCACCCAAGGGACAGCCCCCGATACCCAGCACTTC. As protein: CASTQGTAPDTQHF. Full variable domain (missing parts from reference TRBV7-9 and TRBJ2-3): DTGVSQNPRHKITKRGQNVTFRCDPISEHNRLYWYRQTLGQGPEFLTYFQNEAQLEKSRLLSDRFSAERPKGSFSTLEIQRTEQGDSAMYLCASTQGTAPDTQHFGPGTRLTVL.

V and J are TRBV2 and TRBJ2-7; D is unresolved. The J call could be wrong; TRBJ2-1 is a better fit for the DNA end. Germline V gene lookup returns CDR1 SNHLY and CDR2 FYNNEI. The CDR3 covers 13 residues. Written as DNA, the CDR3 is TGTGCCAGCAGTGATCGTGGGATACATGAGCAGTTCTTC. Amino acid sequence: CASSDRGIHEQFF.

In its sample, this clonotype was seen once. It is likely a read error, because the conserved phenylalanine at the end of the CDR3 is missing. V and J are TRBV2 and TRBJ1-5; possible D gene TRBD1, 6 bases. There are 15 residues in the CDR3. Trimming took 8 bases from V and 11 from J, leaving 25 bases between them. Germline loops: CDR1 SNHLY, CDR2 FYNNEI. The DNA of the CDR3 is TGTGCCAGCGGGGACGGGGGCACAAATACGCAGTCCCAGCATTCA. Translation: CASGDGGTNTQSQHS.

The chain carries TRBV12-3 or TRBV12-4 and TRBJ2-3, with 7 bases identical to TRBD1. Trimming removed 6 bases from V and 2 bases from J; junction bases left unmatched: 11. The CDR3 is 16 residues long. The CDR3 is CASSTQGWRSTDTQYF. The CDR3 nucleotides are TGTGCCAGCAGCACACAGGGGTGGAGGTCCACAGATACGCAGTATTTT.

A remark on this clonotype: Its ends do not fully match the called genes, so a read error is possible. The rearrangement links TRBV7-8 to TRBJ2-7; 10 positions match TRBD2. Germline lookup yields CDR1 SGHVS and CDR2 FQNEAQ. The CDR3 runs to 14 residues. Written as DNA, the CDR3 is TGTGCCACCAGCGTAGCGGGAGGTCCCGATAAGCAGTATTTC. Encoded protein: CATSVAGGPDKQYF.

Comments on this clonotype: Given the absence of the conserved phenylalanine or tryptophan at the CDR3 end, a read error is likely. The limits of the CDR3 on the DNA are not certain, so only TCRdb's listed CDR3 is given. The chain combines TRBV7-8 with TRBJ2-5; no DNA check was done on the table's D call, TRBD2. The V gene's germline CDR1 is SGHVS and CDR2 FQNEAQ. The CDR3 is 12 amino acids in total, end residues counted. CDR3 residues: CASSGARETETY.

The genes are TRBV11-2 and TRBJ1-6; the D gene is possibly TRBD1 (5 bases). The V end lost 3 bases, the J end lost 0 bases, and 12 bases lay between the germline ends. There are 17 residues in the CDR3. Germline loops: CDR1 SGHAT, CDR2 FQNNGV. The CDR3 here is CASSLGEGNSYNSPLHF. CDR3 nucleotides: TGTGCCAGCAGCTTGGGAGAGGGGAACTCCTATAATTCACCCCTCCACTTT.

This chain uses TRBV20-1 with TRBJ2-5; tentatively, D is TRBD1 (7 bases). This CDR3 has 14 amino acids. From germline, CDR1 is DFQATT and CDR2 SNEGSKA (reference sequence). Trimming left V 5 bases short and J 6 bases short, with 19 bases between. The CDR3 reads CSAGGGRAMKTQYF. DNA of the CDR3: TGCAGTGCTGGAGGGGGCAGAGCCATGAAGACCCAGTACTTC.

The J gene is TRBJ2-3, the V gene TRBV7-8; a possible D gene is TRBD1 (5 bases). With 0 bases removed from V and 15 bases from J, the gap between germline ends came to 19 bases. The CDR3 has 14 amino acids. From germline, CDR1 is SGHVS and CDR2 FQNEAQ. The CDR3 reads CASSLAGVPEPAYF. The DNA for the CDR3 is TGTGCCAGCAGCTTAGCAGGGGTGCCCGAACCAGCATATTTT.

V and J are TRBV7-9 and TRBJ2-5; a possible D gene is TRBD1 (7 bases). V lost 5 bases to trimming and J lost 14 bases, with 27 bases between them. Germline V gene lookup returns CDR1 SEHNR and CDR2 FQNEAQ (reference sequence). The CDR3 is 15 residues long. CDR3 DNA: TGTGCCAGCAGCCCTAGCGCCGGGACAGCGTATGGCTACTACTTC. Amino acids: CASSPSAGTAYGYYF.

With respect to this clonotype: One end of the junction does not line up with germline, which may come from a read error. This chain joins TRBV7-9 and TRBJ2-1, with a tentative D call TRBD1 (7 bases). CDR3 length: 14 amino acids. Germline CDR1 SEHNR, CDR2 FQNEAQ (reference sequence). The CDR3 DNA is TGTGCCAGCAGCTTGGCGGGGACAGACAATGCGCAGGCCTTC. Translated, it gives CASSLAGTDNAQAF.

V usage is TRBV7-9 and J usage is TRBJ1-2; no clear D gene. The CDR3 length is 15 residues. Trimming shortened V by 11 bases and J by 11 bases, and 30 bases separated the two germline ends. Germline lookup yields CDR1 SEHNR and CDR2 FQNEAQ (reference sequence). The CDR3 spells CAYEVTAYQESQYTF. CDR3 nucleotide sequence: TGTGCCTACGAGGTAACGGCGTACCAAGAGTCCCAGTACACCTTC. Full variable domain (rest looked up from reference TRBV7-9 and TRBJ1-2): DTGVSQNPRHKITKRGQNVTFRCDPISEHNRLYWYRQTLGQGPEFLTYFQNEAQLEKSRLLSDRFSAERPKGSFSTLEIQRTEQGDSAMYLCAYEVTAYQESQYTFGSGTRLTVV.

V and J are TRBV5-1 and TRBJ2-3, with D hard to call. Trimming removed 4 bases from V and 4 bases from J, with 13 bases in between. CDR1 and CDR2 (germline): SGHRS, YFSETQ. This CDR3 is 14 amino acids long. The DNA for the CDR3 is TGCGCCAGCAGCGAAGAGCCTATGGCAGATACGCAGTATTTT. It translates to CASSEEPMADTQYF.

The V call is TRBV7-2, the J call TRBJ2-6, with 8 bases fitting TRBD1. V shed 3 bases, J shed 15 bases, and the junction held 16 bases outside the gene matches. This CDR3 region has 16 residues. Per germline, CDR1 SGHTA and CDR2 FQGNSA. The DNA of the CDR3 is TGTGCCAGCAGCTTGGCAGGGGGCGCCGACTATGGCTACCTGACTTTC. Amino acid sequence: CASSLAGGADYGYLTF. Using reference TRBV7-2 and TRBJ2-6 for the parts outside the CDR3, the full variable domain is GAGVSQSPSNKVTEKGKDVELRCDPISGHTALYWYRQSLGQGLEFLIYFQGNSAPDKSGLPSDRFSAERTGGSVSTLTIQRTQQEDSAVYLCASSLAGGADYGYLTFGAGSRLTVL.

The chain links TRBV19 to TRBJ1-1; no clear D gene. V was cut by 5 bases and J by 3 bases, with 13 bases left in between. Germline V gene sequence: CDR1 LNHDA, CDR2 SQIVND (reference sequence). This CDR3 region has 14 residues. The CDR3 DNA follows: TGTGCCAGTAGTCCCAGGAGGACTTACACTGAAGCTTTCTTT. Translating it yields CASSPRRTYTEAFF. Drawing the rest from reference TRBV19 and TRBJ1-1, the complete variable domain is DGGITQSPKYLFRKEGQNVTLSCEQNLNHDAMYWYRQDPGQGLRLIYYSQIVNDFQKGDIAEGYSVSREKKESFPLTVTSAQKNPTAFYLCASSPRRTYTEAFFGQGTRLTVV.

CDR3 in amino acids: CASSLWSSGANVQFF. The CDR3 nucleotides are TGTGCCAGCAGCCTCTGGAGCTCTGGGGCCAACGTCCAGTTCTTC. The V gene is TRBV9, the J gene TRBJ2-1, with TRBD1 as a possible D gene (5 bases). The CDR3 length is 15 residues. V was trimmed by 4 bases and J by 13 bases, leaving 24 bases between them. In germline, CDR1 is SGDLS, CDR2 YYNGEE. The full variable domain, in which reference TRBV9 and TRBJ2-1 provide the parts outside the CDR3, is DSGVTQTPKHLITATGQRVTLRCSPRSGDLSVYWYQQSLDQGLQFLIQYYNGEERAKGNILERFSAQQFPDLHSELNLSSLELGDSALYFCASSLWSSGANVQFFGPGTRLTVL.

A remark on this clonotype: Because it lacks the conserved phenylalanine or tryptophan at the end, this CDR3 is likely a read error. The CDR3 DNA is TGTGCCACCAGTGAAGCTGGGGTAGCAAAAAACATTCAGTACCTC. This sequence encodes CATSEAGVAKNIQYL. The chain couples TRBV10-3 to TRBJ2-4; no clear D gene. This CDR3 region has 15 residues. Germline CDR1 reads ENHRY; CDR2 reads SYGVKD.

The rearrangement joins TRBV7-2 to TRBJ1-2; weak D call: TRBD1 (5 bases). V lost 3 bases and J 8 bases, leaving 22 bases between the germline ends. CDR3 length equals 16 residues. CDR1 SGHTA and CDR2 FQGNSA come from the germline V gene. The CDR3 sequence is CASSLERDGIVQGYTF. The CDR3 nucleotides read TGTGCCAGCAGCTTGGAGAGGGACGGGATCGTACAGGGCTACACCTTC. The whole variable domain, filled in from reference TRBV7-2 and TRBJ1-2, reads GAGVSQSPSNKVTEKGKDVELRCDPISGHTALYWYRQSLGQGLEFLIYFQGNSAPDKSGLPSDRFSAERTGGSVSTLTIQRTQQEDSAVYLCASSLERDGIVQGYTFGSGTRLTVV.

About this clonotype: Since the CDR3 does not end with the conserved phenylalanine or tryptophan, this likely comes from a read error. It is unclear where the CDR3 begins or ends on the DNA, so no DNA is shown, and the CDR3 is as TCRdb lists it. This chain links TRBV7-9 with TRBJ1-2. The CDR3 is 13 residues long, counting both termini. Germline CDR1 SEHNR, CDR2 FQNEAQ (reference sequence). The CDR3 spells CASSLGSAGGDTQ.